The present T cell receptor (beta chain) was sequenced within a study of T cell repertoires in cytomegalovirus infection (dated by TCRdb to between 2018 and 2021). The study in broad terms: Alongside well-studied HLA-B-restricted epitopes, the peptide stimulations were aimed at recently identified HLA-C-restricted CMV epitopes, whose presentation resists viral immunomodulation. The HLA type of each donor mattered for the analysis, because public TCR beta signatures pointed to carriage of CMV infection along with the matching HLA type.

Worth noting for this clonotype: What antigen it recognizes has not been identified. Per-base qualities were not stored, and no clone one base away is much larger.

Per the publication, the treatment or condition label means: in vitro stimulation with specific CMV peptide epitopes to enrich CMV-specific T cells. Sequencing instrument: Illumina HiSeq 1500. TCRdb reprocessing: public reads trimmed at Q25 with fastp, clones called with MiXCR, in-frame beta chains kept. Under each unique CDR3 protein, matching rows form one entry showing the most common genes and DNA. The sample data list under 120,000 distinct CDR3 sequences, and over 40% of these were observed just once. The ten largest clones represent about 74% of the sample. Here is what the overall study found, with its caveats: The ex vivo response was dominated by HLA-C-restricted CMV-specific TCR beta clonotypes, which also provided the single most frequent clonotype in two of eight donors. In both this cohort and an independent roughly 330-donor cohort, the cumulative frequency of public TCR beta family members distinguished carriers of CMV infection plus the relevant HLA type.

There are 15 amino acids in the CDR3, from cysteine to phenylalanine inclusive. CDR3 DNA only is kept here, 45 bases in frame from base 1. Trimming leaves V shorter by 5 bases and J shorter by 6 bases, with the junction holding 10 bases beyond the gene matches. This receptor was identified in a human donor in good health (CMV status not recorded). Some clones in this sample may be carry-over from other donors' samples. The sequenced sample was CD8+ T cells from cultured PBMCs, obtained from culture after CMV antigen stimulation. Rearrangement joined TRBV12-3 or TRBV12-4 to TRBJ1-1; 9 of the junction bases match TRBD1. The sequenced DNA is TGTGCCAGCAGTCGTGTCGGGACAGGGTACCCTGAAGCTTTCTTT. This is translated as CASSRVGTGYPEAFF.